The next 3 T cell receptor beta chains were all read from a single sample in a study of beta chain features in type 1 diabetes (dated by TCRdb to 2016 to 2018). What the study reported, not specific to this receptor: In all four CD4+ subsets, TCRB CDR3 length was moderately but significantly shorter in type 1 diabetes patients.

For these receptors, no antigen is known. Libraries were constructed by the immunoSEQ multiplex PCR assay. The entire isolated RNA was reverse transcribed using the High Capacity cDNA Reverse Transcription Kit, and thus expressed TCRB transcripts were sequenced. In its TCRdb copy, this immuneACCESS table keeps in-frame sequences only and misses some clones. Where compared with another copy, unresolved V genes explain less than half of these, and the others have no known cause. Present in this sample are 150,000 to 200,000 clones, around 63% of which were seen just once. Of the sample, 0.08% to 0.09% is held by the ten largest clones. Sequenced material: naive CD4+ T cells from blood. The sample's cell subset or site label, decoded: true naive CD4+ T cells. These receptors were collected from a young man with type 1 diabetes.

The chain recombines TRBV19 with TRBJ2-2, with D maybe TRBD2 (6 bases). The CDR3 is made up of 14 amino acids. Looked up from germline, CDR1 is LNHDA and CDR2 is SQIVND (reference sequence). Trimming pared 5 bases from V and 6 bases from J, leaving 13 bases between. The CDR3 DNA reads TGTGCCAGTAGTTCCCCCTCTAGCGCCGGGGAGCTGTTTTTT. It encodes CASSSPSSAGELFF.

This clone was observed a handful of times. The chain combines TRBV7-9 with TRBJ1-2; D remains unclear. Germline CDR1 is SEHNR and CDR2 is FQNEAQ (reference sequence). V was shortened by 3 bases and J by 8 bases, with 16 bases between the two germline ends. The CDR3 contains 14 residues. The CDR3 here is CASSFSGEPGGYTF. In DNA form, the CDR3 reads TGTGCCAGCAGCTTTAGCGGGGAGCCGGGAGGCTACACCTTC.

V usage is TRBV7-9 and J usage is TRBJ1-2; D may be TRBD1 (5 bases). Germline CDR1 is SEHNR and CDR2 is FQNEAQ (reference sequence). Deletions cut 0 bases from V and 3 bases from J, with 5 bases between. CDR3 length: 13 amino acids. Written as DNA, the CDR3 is TGTGCCAGCAGCTTAGCAGGGGACTATGGCTACACCTTC. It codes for CASSLAGDYGYTF.